These 20 T cell receptor beta chains originate from one sample sequenced in a study of T cell repertoires in cytomegalovirus infection. One entry per CDR3 protein, called by TCRdb with MiXCR from the reads. The sample holds 200,000 to 250,000 distinct CDR3 sequences, about 20% seen once. Sequenced sample: CD8+ T cells from PBMCs. These receptors originate from a human donor in good health (CMV status not recorded). Some clones in this sample may be carry-over from other donors' samples.

This clonotype came up a few times. The chain has TRBV24-1 and TRBJ2-3, with D unclear. There are 15 residues in the CDR3. With 4 bases removed from V and 0 bases from J, the gap between germline ends came to 10 bases. Germline lookup yields CDR1 KGHDR and CDR2 SFDVKD. The DNA of the CDR3 is TGTGCCACCAGTGACCTAACTGGGAGCACAGATACGCAGTATTTT. It translates to CATSDLTGSTDTQYF.

This clonotype showed up many times. This rearrangement joins TRBV27 to TRBJ1-1, with D perhaps matching TRBD1 (6 bases). The CDR3 length is 15 residues. Germline V gene sequence: CDR1 MNHEY, CDR2 SMNVEV (reference sequence). Trimming shortened V by 0 bases and J by 4 bases, and 12 bases separated the two germline ends. CDR3 bases: TGTGCCAGCAGTTTATCCCCGGGGGCTAGCACTGAAGCTTTCTTT. This encodes CASSLSPGASTEAFF.

This clonotype was detected a few times. The chain links TRBV4-1 to TRBJ1-1; 8 bases fit TRBD1. Germline CDR1 reads MGHRA; CDR2 reads YSYEKL. There are 16 residues in the CDR3. V shed 5 bases and J 5 bases; nucleotides not matched to a gene: 13. CDR3 DNA sequence: TGCGCCAGCAGCTTAGACGGACAGGGAGTATGGACTGAAGCTTTCTTT. This encodes CASSLDGQGVWTEAFF.

In its sample, this clonotype was seen a few times. The chain uses TRBV29-1 and TRBJ1-1; D not resolved. V dropped 4 bases and J dropped 0 bases, with 9 bases sitting between them. Germline V CDR1 and CDR2: SQVTM, ANQGSEA. This CDR3 has 13 residues. Here the CDR3 DNA reads TGCAGCGTTGCGAAGGGCATGAACACTGAAGCTTTCTTT. Residues: CSVAKGMNTEAFF.

The table lists this clonotype with many counts. V and J are TRBV28 and TRBJ1-5; D perhaps matches TRBD1 (5 bases). The CDR3 sequence is 14 residues long. The germline CDR1 and CDR2 sequences are MDHEN and SYDVKM. V lost 8 bases and J lost 6, with 17 bases in between. The CDR3 coding sequence is TGTGCCAGCGGGGTACAGGCCCTTGGTCAGCCCCAGCATTTT. It encodes CASGVQALGQPQHF. The variable domain in full, with the rest retrieved from reference TRBV28 and TRBJ1-5, is DVKVTQSSRYLVKRTGEKVFLECVQDMDHENMFWYRQDPGLGLRLIYFSYDVKMKEKGDIPEGYSVSREKKERFSLILESASTNQTSMYLCASGVQALGQPQHFGDGTRLSIL.

This clonotype is medium-sized in the sample. The chain has TRBV7-8 and TRBJ2-1, with TRBD2 matching over 9 bases. From germline, CDR1 is SGHVS and CDR2 FQNEAQ. The junction had 14 bases not matched to a gene; V was cut back by 4 bases and J by 7 bases. The CDR3 has 17 residues. This chain's CDR3 is CASSSTQGGGAKNEQFF. The CDR3 DNA reads TGTGCCAGCAGCTCCACCCAGGGCGGGGGGGCCAAAAATGAGCAGTTCTTC.

This clonotype was seen at least ten times. The J gene is TRBJ2-7, the V gene TRBV6-2 or TRBV6-3; 8 bases are shared with TRBD1. V gave up 3 bases and J gave up 4 bases; unmatched junction bases: 8. The CDR3 loop spans 15 amino acids. Germline V gene sequence: CDR1 MNHEY, CDR2 SVGEGT. The DNA for the CDR3 is TGTGCCAGCAGTTATCAGGCAGGGGGCCTGTACGAGCAGTACTTC. Translating gives CASSYQAGGLYEQYF.

This clonotype has just a few counts. The V gene is TRBV2, the J gene TRBJ1-1; D perhaps matches TRBD1 (6 bases). The CDR3 contains 14 residues. In germline, CDR1 is SNHLY, CDR2 FYNNEI. The germline V and J ends were trimmed by 2 bases and 4 bases, with 11 bases remaining between them. The DNA for the CDR3 is TGTGCCAGCAGTGAAAACAGGGTCGCCACTGAAGCTTTCTTT. Its protein product is CASSENRVATEAFF.

This clonotype was seen a single time. V and J are TRBV27 and TRBJ2-1; 7 bases agree with TRBD2. The CDR3 contains 14 residues. V lost 3 bases, J lost 6 bases, and 5 bases stayed unmatched. The V gene's germline CDR1 is MNHEY and CDR2 SMNVEV (reference sequence). The CDR3 DNA sequence: TGTGCCAGCAGTTTTTGGGGGGGGGGCAATGAGCAGTTCTTC. As protein: CASSFWGGGNEQFF.

V gene TRBV12-3 or TRBV12-4 combines with J gene TRBJ1-5; 7 bases line up with TRBD1. The CDR3 has 19 residues. V was pared by 9 bases and J by 0 bases, with 20 bases of the junction left unmatched. CDR3 sequence: CASRLQGTARPYSNQPQHF. The CDR3 DNA reads TGTGCCAGTCGTTTACAGGGGACCGCTCGCCCATATAGCAATCAGCCCCAGCATTTT.

This clonotype was picked up many times. The chain is built from TRBV7-6 and TRBJ2-7; TRBD1 or TRBD2 may be the D gene (5 bases each). Trimming shortened V by 4 bases and J by 1 base, and 11 bases separated the two germline ends. This CDR3 region has 14 residues. CDR1 and CDR2 (germline): SGHVS, FNYEAQ. CDR3 coding DNA: TGTGCCAGCAGCTATAGGGACCGTTCCTACGAGCAGTACTTC. This gives the protein CASSYRDRSYEQYF.

This clonotype was observed at least ten times. The chain uses TRBV20-1 and TRBJ2-4; 7 bases match TRBD1. The CDR3 covers 14 residues. Germline CDR1 is DFQATT and CDR2 is SNEGSKA (reference sequence). V shed 6 bases and J 8 bases; nucleotides not matched to a gene: 13. The CDR3 protein is CSAHRQGPQHIQYF. The CDR3 coding sequence is TGCAGTGCACATCGACAGGGTCCGCAGCACATTCAGTACTTC.

In its sample, this clonotype was seen a few times. This chain joins TRBV6-1 and TRBJ2-7; D uncertain. V lost 3 bases to trimming and J lost 0 bases, with 9 bases between them. The CDR3 has 14 residues. The germline V gene has CDR1 MNHNS and CDR2 SASEGT. The CDR3 protein is CASSEDGTSYEQYF. The CDR3 DNA sequence: TGTGCCAGCAGTGAGGACGGTACCTCCTACGAGCAGTACTTC.

This clonotype was detected only a few times. The rearrangement links TRBV12-5 to TRBJ1-2; D possibly corresponds to TRBD1 (5 bases). The CDR3 is 14 amino acids. Trimming took 4 bases from V and 4 from J, leaving 13 bases between them. Germline loops: CDR1 LGHNT, CDR2 FRNRAP. The CDR3: CASGSYGGSYGYTF. CDR3 coding DNA: TGTGCTAGTGGTTCTTACGGGGGATCCTATGGCTACACCTTC. The full variable domain, in which reference TRBV12-5 and TRBJ1-2 provide the parts outside the CDR3, is DARVTQTPRHKVTEMGQEVTMRCQPILGHNTVFWYRQTMMQGLELLAYFRNRAPLDDSGMPKDRFSAEMPDATLATLKIQPSEPRDSAVYFCASGSYGGSYGYTFGSGTRLTVV.

In this sample, this clonotype turned up many times. The chain is built from TRBV5-6 and TRBJ1-1, with D unclear. The V and J ends lost 0 bases and 7 bases respectively, with 13 bases between them. The CDR3 consists of 14 residues. Germline-derived CDR1 and CDR2 are SGHDT and YYEEEE. The CDR3 DNA is TGTGCCAGCAGCTTGGTGGCCTGGCCGGATGAAGCTTTCTTT. Residues: CASSLVAWPDEAFF. Based on the CDR3 plus reference TRBV5-6 and TRBJ1-1, the full variable domain is DAGVTQSPTHLIKTRGQQVTLRCSPKSGHDTVSWYQQALGQGPQFIFQYYEEEERQRGNFPDRFSGHQFPNYSSELNVNALLLGDSALYLCASSLVAWPDEAFFGQGTRLTVV.

The chain recombines TRBV20-1 with TRBJ1-2; TRBD1 aligns across 9 bases. With V trimmed by 6 bases and J by 4 bases, 6 bases remained unmatched. Germline CDR1 DFQATT, CDR2 SNEGSKA (reference sequence). The CDR3 runs 13 residues. CDR3 DNA sequence: TGCAGTGCGACCCGGGACAGGGTCTATGGCTACACCTTC. This sequence encodes CSATRDRVYGYTF.

This clonotype occurred once. This chain links TRBV10-3 with TRBJ2-1, with 11 positions matching TRBD2. Per germline, CDR1 ENHRY and CDR2 SYGVKD. The V segment lost 0 bases and the J segment 5 bases; nucleotides outside the gene matches: 0. The CDR3 covers 15 residues. The CDR3 DNA reads TGTGCCATCAGTGAGTCACTAGCGGGGGACAATGAGCAGTTCTTC. Protein sequence: CAISESLAGDNEQFF.

V and J are TRBV7-9 and TRBJ2-7; D might be TRBD2 (6 bases). Germline lookup yields CDR1 SEHNR and CDR2 FQNEAQ (reference sequence). CDR3 size: 13 residues. Trimming stripped 2 bases from V and 4 bases from J, with 9 bases between. CDR3 in amino acids: CASSLSSGYEQYF. The CDR3 DNA is TGTGCCAGCAGCTTAAGTAGCGGTTACGAGCAGTACTTC.

In this sample, this clonotype turned up many times. The chain recombines TRBV28 with TRBJ2-7, with D uncertain. The CDR3 covers 14 residues. The germline CDR1 and CDR2 sequences are MDHEN and SYDVKM. V shed 5 bases and J shed 6 bases, with 17 bases lying between them. The CDR3 reads CASSPRYKPAEQYF. The CDR3 nucleotides are TGTGCCAGCAGTCCCCGATACAAACCCGCCGAGCAGTACTTC.

This clonotype was recorded only once. One base away lies a much larger clone, so this may be a sequencing read error. This rearrangement joins TRBV29-1 to TRBJ2-1; TRBD2 matches 11 bases. The CDR3 extends over 15 amino acids. Germline V gene lookup returns CDR1 SQVTM and CDR2 ANQGSEA. V gave up 0 bases and J gave up 7 bases; unmatched junction bases: 5. CDR3 DNA: TGCAGCGTTGAAGATTTGCGACTAGCGGGAAATGAGCAGTTCTTC. Translating gives CSVEDLRLAGNEQFF.